A selection of T cell receptor beta chains follows, all from one sample in a study of beta chain features in type 1 diabetes. Assay: immunoSEQ multiplex PCR; the TCRdb copy retains only in-frame clones and omits some. The sample holds 200,000 to 250,000 clones, around 14% seen once. Sequencing was carried out using naive CD4+ T cells from blood. These receptors were obtained from a woman aged 40 to 50 in good health. Both conserved end residues are part of each CDR3. Each record gives: J gene, clone size, V gene, D gene, CDR3 DNA, CDR3 protein. A D gene is named only where the DNA matches it firmly. Rows give clone size only sometimes, using once, few, many, or a class for an expanded clone.

TRBJ1-1 | few | TRBV19 | TRBD1 | TGTGCCAGTAGAATGACAGGGGTAAGGATGAACACTGAAGCTTTCTTT | CASRMTGVRMNTEAFF
TRBJ2-3 | few | TRBV5-1 | . | TGCGCCAGCAGCTTGGACAGGGTGGTAGATACGCAGTATTTT | CASSLDRVVDTQYF
TRBJ2-5 | . | TRBV2 | TRBD2 | TGTGCCAGCAGTCCGCAAGTTTTGGGGGGGGAGACCCAGTACTTC | CASSPQVLGGETQYF
TRBJ2-5 | . | TRBV7-9 | . | TGTGCCAGCAGCTTAGCCTCCGGGTGGCCACCCAAGTACTTC | CASSLASGWPPKYF
TRBJ1-4 | . | TRBV5-1 | . | TGCGCCAGCAGCTTGGGTTGGGCAAAAGCAACTAATGAAAAACTGTTTTTT | CASSLGWAKATNEKLFF
TRBJ2-5 | . | TRBV5-1 | . | TGCGCCAGCAGCTTCGGGGGGACGACAGGTACTCGGGAGACCCAGTACTTC | CASSFGGTTGTRETQYF
TRBJ1-4 | . | TRBV28 | . | TGTGCCAGCACCACCTGGGTCGGGGAAAAACTGTTTTTT | CASTTWVGEKLFF
TRBJ2-1 | few | TRBV7-2 | TRBD2 | TGTGCCAGCAGCAGACGGGGGGGATTGTACAATGAGCAGTTCTTC | CASSRRGGLYNEQFF
TRBJ1-5 | . | TRBV2 | TRBD1 | TGTGCCAGCAGAGGACAGGATCGTCAGCCCCAGCATTTT | CASRGQDRQPQHF
TRBJ1-4 | . | TRBV2 | . | TGTGCCAGCAGGGAGGGGAAACTGTTTTTT | CASREGKLFF
TRBJ1-5 | . | TRBV6-6 | . | TGTGCCAGCAGTTCCTGGGGGCCACATAGCAATCAGCCCCAGCATTTT | CASSSWGPHSNQPQHF
TRBJ2-7 | . | TRBV5-1 | TRBD1 | TGCGCCAGCAGCTGGGGACAGGGAAAGGGCGAGCAGTACTTC | CASSWGQGKGEQYF
TRBJ2-1 | . | TRBV4-1 | TRBD2 | TGCGCCAGCAGCCACTCCTCTACGGGGGGGGCCACTGAGCAGTTCTTC | CASSHSSTGGATEQFF
TRBJ2-1 | few | TRBV27 | . | TGTGCCAGCAGAACCTATGGCGGGGGCCTCTACAATGAGCAGTTCTTC | CASRTYGGGLYNEQFF
TRBJ2-7 | . | TRBV15 | . | TGTGCCACCAGCAGACTCGCGAGGGGGAAAGGCTACGAGCAGTACTTC | CATSRLARGKGYEQYF
TRBJ2-1 | many | TRBV7-8 | . | TGTGCCAGCAGCTTAGCGGGGACTCGACTGGATGAGCAGTTCTTC | CASSLAGTRLDEQFF
TRBJ1-2 | few | TRBV7-9 | . | TGTGCCAGCAGCCTTAGTGGCTACACCTTC | CASSLSGYTF
TRBJ2-1 | few | TRBV5-8 | . | TGTGCCAGCAGCTTGGGGGAAGGGGGCTACAATGAGCAGTTCTTC | CASSLGEGGYNEQFF
TRBJ2-3 | . | TRBV5-4 | TRBD2 | TGTGCCAGCAGCCTTACCAGCGGGGGGGCCATAGATACGCAGTATTTT | CASSLTSGGAIDTQYF
TRBJ2-5 | few | TRBV5-1 | TRBD2 | TGCGCCAGCAGCTTTGGGACCACAAGCGGGGCTGAGACCCAGTACTTC | CASSFGTTSGAETQYF
TRBJ2-2 | few | TRBV6-1 | . | TGTGCCAGCAGTGGAAGATTACGGAGGATTGGGCCCCGGGAGCTGTTTTTT | CASSGRLRRIGPRELFF
TRBJ1-1 | . | TRBV6-4 | . | TGTGCCAGCCCGGCGGGGAACACTGAAGCTTTCTTT | CASPAGNTEAFF
TRBJ1-5 | few | TRBV7-2 | . | TGTGCCAGCAGCTCGGGGATAAGTCAGCCCCAGCATTTT | CASSSGISQPQHF
TRBJ1-6 | . | TRBV14 | . | TGTGCCAGCAGCCAAGATCCAGGTTCCTATAATTCACCCCTCCACTTT | CASSQDPGSYNSPLHF
TRBJ2-1 | . | TRBV7-9 | TRBD2 | TGTGCCAGCAGTTCGGGACTATACAATGAGCAGTTCTTC | CASSSGLYNEQFF
TRBJ2-3 | . | TRBV5-1 | . | TGCGCCAGCAGCTTGACTGGGGCAGCGGATACGCAGTATTTT | CASSLTGAADTQYF
TRBJ2-6 | . | TRBV2 | TRBD1 | TGTGCCAGCATAGGGGGCCACTCTGGGGCCAACGTCCTGACTTTC | CASIGGHSGANVLTF
TRBJ2-5 | few | TRBV6-6 | TRBD2 | TGTGCCAGCAGTTATGGCGGGGGGACACAAGAGACCCAGTACTTC | CASSYGGGTQETQYF
TRBJ2-5 | few | TRBV5-8 | TRBD1 | TGTGCCAGCAGCTGGACAGGGAGATTGGAGACCCAGTACTTC | CASSWTGRLETQYF
TRBJ2-2 | few | TRBV9 | TRBD2 | TGTGCCAGCAGCGTAGATAGCGGGGGGTCTTGGAACACCGGGGAGCTGTTTTTT | CASSVDSGGSWNTGELFF
TRBJ1-4 | few | TRBV18 | TRBD1 | TGTGCCAGCTCACCCGGACAGGCAAAGGAAAAACTGTTTTTT | CASSPGQAKEKLFF
TRBJ2-7 | many | TRBV7-2 | . | TGTGCCAGCAGCCCTTGGGCTGGGGAGCAGTACTTC | CASSPWAGEQYF
TRBJ2-3 | . | TRBV7-9 | . | TGTGCCAGCAGCTTAGGGCGGTCTAGCACAGATACGCAGTATTTT | CASSLGRSSTDTQYF
TRBJ2-7 | . | TRBV11-2 | TRBD1 | TGTGCCAGCAGGGGGGGGAGGACAGGGGTCCTCGAGCAGTACTTC | CASRGGRTGVLEQYF
TRBJ2-7 | . | TRBV10-2 | . | TGCGCCAGCGATTATCCCCAGGGGAGGGAAATTGCCTACGAGCAGTACTTC | CASDYPQGREIAYEQYF
TRBJ1-5 | . | TRBV7-8 | . | TGTGCCAGCAGCTTAGTCAGTAGCAATCAGCCCCAGCATTTT | CASSLVSSNQPQHF
TRBJ1-2 | few | TRBV19 | . | TGTGCCACAACTCTGAGGGGGAATGGCTACACCTTC | CATTLRGNGYTF
TRBJ1-4 | few | TRBV6-5 | . | TGTGCCAGCAGGAGGACAGACGCAACTAATGAAAAACTGTTTTTT | CASRRTDATNEKLFF
TRBJ2-2 | few | TRBV2 | . | TGTGCGACCAAGGGGGTCTCGGGGGAGCTGTTTTTT | CATKGVSGELFF
TRBJ1-1 | few | TRBV5-1 | . | TGCGCCAGCAGCGCTGGCCAGAACACTGAAGCTTTCTTT | CASSAGQNTEAFF
TRBJ1-5 | . | TRBV18 | . | TGTGCCAGCTCATTCTACAATCAGCCCCAGCATTTT | CASSFYNQPQHF
TRBJ2-7 | . | TRBV5-4 | . | TGTGCCAGCAGCTTCAGGGGTTCCTCCTACGAGCAGTACTTC | CASSFRGSSYEQYF
TRBJ2-3 | once | TRBV5-6 | . | TGTGCCAGCACCATTTGGGACTACCAGGGGTTGGGAGATACGCAGTATTTT | CASTIWDYQGLGDTQYF
TRBJ2-3 | few | TRBV2 | TRBD2 | TGTGCCAGCAGTGAAAGCGGGGGGGCCGTAGATACGCAGTATTTT | CASSESGGAVDTQYF
TRBJ1-2 | . | TRBV2 | . | TGTGCCAGCAGTGACGGGGGCTACACCTTC | CASSDGGYTF
TRBJ2-5 | . | TRBV18 | . | TGTGCCAGCTCACCAGGGAAGTGGGAGGAGACCCAGTACTTC | CASSPGKWEETQYF
TRBJ1-4 | few | TRBV2 | TRBD1 | TGTGCCAGCAGTGGGACAGGGACGGGTGAAAAACTGTTTTTT | CASSGTGTGEKLFF
TRBJ2-1 | few | TRBV5-1 | . | TGCGCCAGCAGCTTGGAGGACAGGCAGTTCTTC | CASSLEDRQFF
TRBJ2-3 | once | TRBV5-1 | . | TGCGCCAGCTCGATCCGAGGGTATAGCACAGATACGCAGTATTTT | CASSIRGYSTDTQYF
TRBJ2-7 | few | TRBV6-5 | TRBD1 | TGTGCCAGCAGCTTACTAGGGGGCCTCGCCGAGCAGTACTTC | CASSLLGGLAEQYF
TRBJ1-1 | few | TRBV29-1 | TRBD1 | TGCAGCGTTGAACCCCTAGGCAGGGGGAAAAATGGAGCTTTCTTT | CSVEPLGRGKNGAFF
TRBJ2-1 | few | TRBV9 | TRBD2 | TGTGCCAGCAGCGCGCGGGGGAGCTCCTACAATGAGCAGTTCTTC | CASSARGSSYNEQFF
TRBJ2-7 | . | TRBV29-1 | . | TGCAGCGGCCTGACAGTATCCTACGAGCAGTACTTC | CSGLTVSYEQYF
TRBJ2-5 | . | TRBV2 | . | TGTGCCAGCAGGCGGGACAGAAGGTGGCCTCAAGAGACCCAGTACTTC | CASRRDRRWPQETQYF